The 20 T cell receptor beta chains in this list originate from one sample, sequenced in a study of T-cell memory formation after mild COVID-19. TCRdb re-analysed the 5' RACE reads in MiXCR, keeping a single row per CDR3 protein. Among 120,000 to 150,000 distinct CDR3 sequences listed, 11% to 15% were seen once. Sequencing was performed on PBMCs or a T cell subset sorted from them (not recorded which). These receptors were collected from an adult woman who had mild COVID-19 (a few samples of this study predate the infection). Cell type and time point are not known.

The rearrangement uses TRBV5-1 and TRBJ1-1; D ambiguous. Trimming took 4 bases from V and 1 from J, leaving 11 bases between them. Germline lookup yields CDR1 SGHRS and CDR2 YFSETQ. This CDR3 contains 14 residues. CDR3: CASSPGTSNTEAFF. The DNA of the CDR3 is TGCGCCAGCAGCCCGGGTACATCGAACACTGAAGCTTTCTTT.

The chain has TRBV29-1 and TRBJ2-3; TRBD2 might be the D (6 bases). V lost 8 bases to trimming and J lost 4 bases, with 10 bases between them. The CDR3 loop spans 11 amino acids. Per the germline V gene, CDR1 is SQVTM and CDR2 is ANQGSEA. The CDR3 is CSLPGADTQYF. In DNA, the CDR3 is TGCAGCCTTCCGGGGGCAGATACGCAGTATTTT.

V is TRBV6-2 or TRBV6-3 and J is TRBJ1-4; tentatively, D is TRBD1 (5 bases). Between the trimmed V and J ends, which lost 7 bases and 1 base, there was a span of 22 bases. The CDR3 sequence is 18 residues long. Germline V CDR1 and CDR2: MNHEY, SVGEGT. The CDR3 loop reads CASTSSRDSGGTNEKLFF. CDR3 DNA sequence: TGTGCCAGCACCTCTTCGCGAGACAGTGGTGGAACTAATGAAAAACTGTTTTTT.

There are a few counts of this clonotype. One end of the junction fails to match germline, which may point to a read error. The chain employs TRBV7-7 and TRBJ1-4; D ambiguous. This CDR3 region has 13 residues. Germline V gene data show CDR1 as SSHAT and CDR2 as FNYEAQ (reference sequence). For the CDR3, the DNA is TGTGCTAGCAGCTTTTCAACTAATGAAAAACTGTTTTTT. Its protein is CASSFSTNEKLFF.

This clonotype was counted a few times. The chain carries TRBV5-4 and TRBJ2-1; TRBD1 is a possible D gene (5 bases). The CDR3 has 16 residues. Germline V gene sequence: CDR1 SGHNT, CDR2 YYREEE (reference sequence). Between the trimmed V and J ends, which lost 0 bases and 7 bases, there was a span of 17 bases. The CDR3 nucleotides are TGTGCCAGCAGCTTGGTACAGGCGGTGACCCAAAATGAGCAGTTCTTC. Its protein product is CASSLVQAVTQNEQFF.

The chain combines TRBV29-1 with TRBJ2-7; TRBD1 or TRBD2 may be the D gene (6 bases each). Per germline, CDR1 SQVTM and CDR2 ANQGSEA. The CDR3 spans 12 residues. CDR3 region: CGAPVGGGEQYF. The CDR3 DNA reads as TGCGGCGCCCCGGTAGGGGGAGGCGAGCAGTACTTC.

This clonotype was observed a handful of times. This chain uses TRBV7-9 with TRBJ1-1; TRBD1 is a possible D gene (5 bases). The CDR3 contains 12 residues. Per germline, CDR1 SEHNR and CDR2 FQNEAQ (reference sequence). V was shortened by 5 bases and J by 8 bases, with 12 bases between the two germline ends. DNA for the CDR3: TGTGCCAGCAGCCCCGGGGCAGCCGAAGCTTTCTTT. This codes for CASSPGAAEAFF.

This clonotype was counted between two and nine times. The chain carries TRBV12-3 or TRBV12-4 and TRBJ1-1; a possible D gene is TRBD1 (5 bases). V lost 3 bases, J lost 1 base, and 9 bases lay in between. The CDR3 loop spans 14 amino acids. CDR3 region: CASSFLGANTEAFF. The CDR3, as DNA: TGTGCCAGCAGTTTCCTAGGGGCGAACACTGAAGCTTTCTTT.

For the CDR3, the DNA is TGTGCCTGGAGTGCCCGACCTAATGAGCAGTTCTTC. It yields the protein CAWSARPNEQFF. V usage is TRBV30 and J usage is TRBJ2-1; D unclear. Trimming took off 1 base at V and 7 bases at J, with 8 bases between the two ends. This CDR3 has 12 residues. Germline V gene lookup returns CDR1 GTSNPN and CDR2 SVGIG (reference sequence).

This clonotype was counted ten times or more. The chain carries TRBV12-3 or TRBV12-4 and TRBJ2-2; D gene ambiguous. V was shortened by 2 bases and J by 2 bases, with 6 bases between the two germline ends. This CDR3 contains 14 residues. The CDR3 bases are TGTGCCAGCAGTTTAACAGATAACACCGGGGAGCTGTTTTTT. This codes for CASSLTDNTGELFF.

This clonotype was counted between two and nine times. The V gene is TRBV15, the J gene TRBJ2-7, with D tentatively TRBD1 (6 bases). The CDR3 totals 16 residues. The germline CDR1 and CDR2 sequences are LNHNV and YYDKDF (reference sequence). V was cut by 2 bases and J by 2 bases, with 16 bases left in between. The CDR3 sequence is CATSRSSGTITYEQYF. DNA of the CDR3: TGTGCCACCAGCAGATCTTCCGGGACAATCACCTACGAGCAGTACTTC.

This clonotype was found a few times. This chain uses TRBV5-1 with TRBJ2-1, with TRBD2 matching over 10 bases. This CDR3 contains 14 residues. V shed 4 bases, J shed 4 bases, and the junction held 2 bases outside the gene matches. The germline gives CDR1 SGHRS, CDR2 YFSETQ. The CDR3 nucleotides are TGCGCCAGCAGCGTGACTAGCGGGTACAATGAGCAGTTCTTC. This encodes CASSVTSGYNEQFF.

The chain is built from TRBV7-2 and TRBJ2-1; 10 positions agree with TRBD1. The germline CDR1 and CDR2 sequences are SGHTA and FQGNSA. This CDR3 is 16 amino acids long. J was trimmed by 4 bases and V by 6 bases; bases with no gene match: 9. The DNA of the CDR3 is TGTGCCAGCAGGCCTAACCGGGACAGGGGATACAATGAGCAGTTCTTC. Protein sequence: CASRPNRDRGYNEQFF.

This chain joins TRBV6-5 and TRBJ1-1; tentative D call: TRBD1 (5 bases). Trimming left V 4 bases short and J 4 bases short, with 10 bases between. This CDR3 region has 13 residues. The germline gives CDR1 MNHEY, CDR2 SVGAGI. The CDR3 bases are TGTGCCAGCAGTTCGGGACCCACCACTGAAGCTTTCTTT. It codes for CASSSGPTTEAFF.

This clonotype has ten or more counts. The rearrangement joins TRBV7-9 to TRBJ2-1; TRBD1 aligns across 7 bases. CDR3 length: 14 amino acids. From germline, CDR1 is SEHNR and CDR2 FQNEAQ (reference sequence). Losses at the gene ends were 3 bases for V and 4 bases for J; bases not matched to a gene: 3. CDR3 bases: TGTGCCAGCAGCTTTGGGACAGCATACAATGAGCAGTTCTTC. Translating gives CASSFGTAYNEQFF.

The chain employs TRBV9 and TRBJ1-1; D gene unclear. The germline V and J ends were trimmed by 3 bases and 1 base, with 13 bases remaining between them. Germline V gene lookup returns CDR1 SGDLS and CDR2 YYNGEE. The CDR3 runs to 15 residues. The CDR3 region is CASSAFYGENTEAFF. For the CDR3, the DNA is TGTGCCAGCAGCGCGTTTTATGGGGAGAACACTGAAGCTTTCTTT.

The rearrangement links TRBV7-9 to TRBJ1-2; 8 nucleotides match TRBD1. There are 13 residues in the CDR3. V was pared by 5 bases and J by 2 bases, with 1 base of the junction left unmatched. CDR1 is SEHNR, CDR2 FQNEAQ, per germline (reference sequence). The DNA for the CDR3 is TGTGCCAGCAGCCGACAGGGGAACTATGGCTACACCTTC. Its translation: CASSRQGNYGYTF.

CDR3 loop: CASSIGQGGSPLHF. Here the CDR3 DNA reads TGTGCCAGCAGTATCGGACAGGGAGGTTCACCCCTCCACTTT. The chain is built from TRBV27 and TRBJ1-6; 8 nucleotides align to TRBD1. Unmatched junction bases numbered 6, after V lost 5 bases and J lost 9 bases. This CDR3 spans 14 amino acids. In germline, CDR1 is MNHEY, CDR2 SMNVEV (reference sequence).

This clonotype was found a few times. The chain has TRBV12-3 or TRBV12-4 and TRBJ1-5; D ambiguous. V dropped 2 bases and J dropped 0 bases, with 8 bases sitting between them. The CDR3 has 15 residues. In DNA form, the CDR3 reads TGTGCCAGCAGTTTATCGGTGAATAGCAATCAGCCCCAGCATTTT. Protein product: CASSLSVNSNQPQHF.

This chain connects TRBV29-1 to TRBJ2-3, with D tentatively TRBD2 (6 bases). Per the germline V gene, CDR1 is SQVTM and CDR2 is ANQGSEA. The V end was cut by 7 bases, the J end by 4 bases, with 21 bases between. This CDR3 has 15 amino acids. CDR3 residues: CSGRPATGVSDTQYF. CDR3 sequence (DNA): TGCAGCGGCAGACCCGCAACGGGGGTATCAGATACGCAGTATTTT.